These 4 T cell receptor beta chains were sequenced from one sample in a study of blood T cells in healthy people across ages. A second PCR of 7 to 11 cycles used a sample-barcoded 5' primer and a J-beta primer mix. TCRdb reanalysed the 5' RACE reads using MiXCR and keeps one entry per CDR3 protein. The table includes approximately 800,000 distinct CDR3 sequences, approximately 24% detected once. These data were likewise used in another study, on T cells of mothers and their children.

Specimen: blood. All receptors derive from a boy aged 5-17 years in good health.

This clonotype was counted a few times. The rearrangement uses TRBV28 and TRBJ2-2; D is possibly TRBD2 (7 bases). CDR1 is MDHEN and CDR2 is SYDVKM in the germline V gene. CDR3 length equals 15 residues. V lost 7 bases and J 4 bases, leaving 16 bases between the germline ends. The CDR3 is CASTQGGGITGELFF. The CDR3 DNA reads TGTGCCAGCACCCAAGGGGGGGGCATCACCGGGGAGCTGTTTTTT.

The V call is TRBV6-5, the J call TRBJ2-5, with 10 bases identical to TRBD1. The J call may be faulty, since TRBJ2-7 better matches the DNA end. This CDR3 contains 19 residues. Germline loops: CDR1 MNHEY, CDR2 SVGAGI. CDR3 residues: CASSYLFSYVRQGANEQYF. The CDR3 coding sequence is TGTGCCAGCAGTTATCTATTTTCCTACGTTAGACAGGGGGCGAACGAGCAGTACTTC.

There are a few counts of this clonotype. The rearrangement uses TRBV29-1 and TRBJ2-5, with D perhaps given as TRBD1 or TRBD2 (5 bases each). V was cut by 5 bases and J by 5 bases, with 9 bases left in between. The CDR3 extends over 11 amino acids. The germline V gene encodes CDR1 SQVTM and CDR2 ANQGSEA. The CDR3 loop reads CSVRGPETQYF. The CDR3 coding sequence is TGCAGCGTTCGGGGCCCGGAGACCCAGTACTTC.

The chain couples TRBV28 to TRBJ2-7; no clear D gene. The CDR3 length is 10 residues. V was clipped by 6 bases and J by 7 bases, with 7 bases between them. CDR1 and CDR2 (germline): MDHEN, SYDVKM. This CDR3 reads CASSRREQYF. The CDR3 DNA sequence: TGTGCCAGCAGCCGAAGAGAGCAGTACTTC.